Below, 7 T cell receptor beta chains from the same sample are listed, as sequenced in a study of shared clonotypes between healthy human individuals. Using immunoSEQ multiplex PCR, the repertoire was profiled, and TCRdb retains in-frame clones only, with some absent. This sample yields hundreds of thousands of clones, of which around 96% are seen a single time; 0.11% belongs to the top ten. The naive CD8 fraction comprised CD45RO-negative cells positively selected for CCR7 and excluded terminally differentiated effector memory CD45RA+ cells. The source material was naive CD8+ T cells sorted from blood. The receptors derive from a woman aged 25 to 39 in good health.

The chain carries TRBV5-1 and TRBJ2-3, with D perhaps TRBD2 (5 bases). The CDR3 is 16 amino acids. V lost 1 base to trimming and J lost 0 bases, with 12 bases between them. From germline, CDR1 is SGHRS and CDR2 YFSETQ. The CDR3 region is CASSLSSSPSTDTQYF. The CDR3 nucleotides are TGCGCCAGCAGCTTGTCGTCTAGCCCCAGCACAGATACGCAGTATTTT.

V is TRBV7-9 and J is TRBJ2-1; tentatively, D is TRBD2 (6 bases). The CDR3 is 14 amino acids. V shed 8 bases and J shed 6 bases, with 17 bases lying between them. Germline CDR1 is SEHNR and CDR2 is FQNEAQ (reference sequence). In DNA, the CDR3 is TGTGCCAGCTCTGACTTCCGGGAGCTCAATGAGCAGTTCTTC. Its protein product is CASSDFRELNEQFF.

This clone was counted only a few times. This rearrangement joins TRBV6-1 to TRBJ2-7, with D hard to call. The germline V gene has CDR1 MNHNS and CDR2 SASEGT. This CDR3 has 10 residues. Trimming left V 3 bases short and J 6 bases short, with 3 bases between. CDR3 nucleotides: TGTGCCAGCAGTGATTTCGAGCAGTACTTC. It is translated as CASSDFEQYF.

The V call is TRBV29-1, the J call TRBJ2-1; 11 positions match TRBD2. Germline V gene data show CDR1 as SQVTM and CDR2 as ANQGSEA. CDR3 length: 14 residues. The CDR3 DNA is TGCACCGCCTGGGTAGCGGGAGGGCCGGGTGAGCAGTTCTTC. Translated: CTAWVAGGPGEQFF.

Only one count was recorded for this clone. The J gene is TRBJ2-2, the V gene TRBV27; D not certain. The CDR3 consists of 15 residues. The V gene lost 6 bases and the J gene lost 0 bases, with 11 bases spanning the gap. Germline CDR1 MNHEY, CDR2 SMNVEV (reference sequence). The CDR3 reads CASSSHKANTGELFF. As DNA, the CDR3 is TGTGCCAGCAGCTCACATAAGGCGAACACCGGGGAGCTGTTTTTT.

The chain uses TRBV5-6 and TRBJ2-1, with TRBD2 identical over 7 bases. Germline V lookup: CDR1 SGHDT, CDR2 YYEEEE. V dropped 1 base and J dropped 7; count of bases not matched to a gene: 8. This CDR3 is built from 15 residues. In nucleotides, the CDR3 is TGTGCCAGCAGCTTGAGCGGGATGGTCGGTAATGAGCAGTTCTTC. It is translated as CASSLSGMVGNEQFF.

V usage is TRBV2 and J usage is TRBJ2-7; 9 bases agree with TRBD1. The CDR3 runs to 15 residues. Unmatched junction bases numbered 7, after V lost 3 bases and J lost 4 bases. In germline, CDR1 is SNHLY, CDR2 FYNNEI. CDR3 sequence: CASSDRTGVMYEQYF. The CDR3 DNA follows: TGTGCCAGCAGTGACAGGACAGGGGTTATGTACGAGCAGTACTTC.